Presented here are 2 T cell receptor beta chains from one specimen sequenced in a study of PD-L1 blockade in urothelial cancer. Assay: immunoSEQ multiplex PCR; the TCRdb copy retains only in-frame clones and omits some. The sample consists of approximately 90,000 clones, over 75% of them appearing once. Stated time point: pretreatment peripheral blood. The source material was PBMCs, sampled around atezolizumab (anti-PD-L1) treatment. The source is a man in his 60s with urothelial cancer.

There are a few counts of this clone. V and J are TRBV2 and TRBJ1-6, with 7 bases matching TRBD1. The CDR3 loop spans 14 amino acids. Germline V lookup: CDR1 SNHLY, CDR2 FYNNEI. With 7 bases clipped from V and 7 bases from J, the junction kept 7 bases outside the gene matches. The DNA of the CDR3 is TGTGCCAGCATTAACAGGGGAAAGAATTCACCCCTCCACTTT. This codes for CASINRGKNSPLHF.

The CDR3 sequence: CASSLVGRNTGELFF. The CDR3 nucleotides read TGTGCCAGCAGTTTAGTGGGGAGGAACACCGGGGAGCTGTTTTTT. V usage is TRBV28 and J usage is TRBJ2-2; a possible D gene is TRBD2 (5 bases). V gave up 2 bases and J gave up 1 base, with 8 bases separating them. Looked up from germline, CDR1 is MDHEN and CDR2 is SYDVKM. This CDR3 contains 15 residues.